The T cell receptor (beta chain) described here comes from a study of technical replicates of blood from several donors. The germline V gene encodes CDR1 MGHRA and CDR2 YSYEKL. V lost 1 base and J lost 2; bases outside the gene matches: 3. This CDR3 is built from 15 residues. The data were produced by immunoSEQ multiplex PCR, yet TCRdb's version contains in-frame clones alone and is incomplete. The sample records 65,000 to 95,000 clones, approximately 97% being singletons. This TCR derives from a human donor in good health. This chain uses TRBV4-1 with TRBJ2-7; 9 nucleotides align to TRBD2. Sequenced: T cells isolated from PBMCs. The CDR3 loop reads CASSQGLAGPYEQYF. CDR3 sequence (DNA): TGCGCCAGCAGCCAAGGGCTAGCGGGGCCCTACGAGCAGTACTTC.